This T cell receptor (beta chain) was retrieved from a study of T-cell memory formation after mild COVID-19. Study summary: Clusters of TCRs were largely donor specific.

TCRdb itself ran the 5' RACE reads through MiXCR, one entry per CDR3 protein. The sample yields 580,000 or so distinct CDR3 sequences, 15% to 20% seen once. Germline V gene sequence: CDR1 SGHAT, CDR2 FQNNGV. The CDR3 contains 13 residues. The V end was cut by 0 bases, the J end by 5 bases, with 7 bases between. Study results and caveats: CD4+ bias marked clones expanding day 15 to 37, unlike balanced contracting clones.

This clonotype has more than one count but fewer than ten. The antigen remains undetermined. The TCR sequence derives from an adult woman who had mild COVID-19 (a few samples of this study predate the infection). Cell type and time point are not known. V usage is TRBV11-2 and J usage is TRBJ1-1; no clear D gene. What was sequenced was PBMCs or a T cell subset sorted from them (not recorded which). The CDR3 DNA reads TGTGCCAGCAGCTTAGATTATGGGACTGAAGCTTTCTTT. It translates to CASSLDYGTEAFF.